This T cell receptor beta chain appears in the sequencing data of a study of regulatory dendritic cells for organ transplantation. Overall study results and limits: Resting memory CD8+ T cells held the most alloreactive clonotypes. Memory CD8+ T cells were the most oligoclonal; naive cells were highly diverse. Memory CD8+ clonal expansion seemed more limited with regulatory than mature dendritic cells.

Allogeneic regulatory or mature dendritic cells were co-cultured for roughly five days with CFSE-labeled sorted T cells at 1:10. FACS sorted CD4+ or CD8+ T cells into CD45RA+ naive and CD45RO+ memory. Trimming pared 3 bases from V and 1 base from J, leaving 16 bases between. The CDR3 is 16 amino acids. Germline V gives CDR1 SGHNT, CDR2 YYREEE (reference sequence). Clones were sequenced by immunoSEQ multiplex PCR, and TCRdb holds only the in-frame ones, with some missing. The sample has more than 15,000 clones; approximately 80% are singletons. In regard to this clone: What it binds is unknown.

The sample comprised memory CD4+ T cells from blood cultured with regulatory dendritic cells. As for subset: CD45RO+ memory T cells. The source is a human donor in good health. The chain uses TRBV5-4 and TRBJ1-1, with D tentatively TRBD1 (5 bases). The CDR3 nucleotides are TGTGCCAGCAGCTCGACCAGGGATACCTCGAACACTGAAGCTTTCTTT. This codes for CASSSTRDTSNTEAFF.